The present T cell receptor beta chain was sequenced within a study of T cell changes during pregnancy in multiple sclerosis. Germline CDR1 is KGHSY and CDR2 is FQNENV. This CDR3 has 16 amino acids. Trimming at V came to 6 bases and at J to 5 bases, leaving 13 bases not matched to a gene. Only in-frame clones appear in the TCRdb table, and some are missing; sequencing was by immunoSEQ multiplex PCR. Here the sample spans tens of thousands of clones, 80% to 90% being singletons. The chain uses TRBV16 and TRBJ2-7, with 10 bases identical to TRBD2. The sample here was CD4+ T cells from peripheral blood mononuclear cells, taken in the first trimester of pregnancy. The source is a female donor in good health, enrolled as a control in a pregnancy study. The CDR3: CASSKAGGPGIHEQYF. The CDR3 DNA follows: TGTGCCAGCAGTAAAGCGGGAGGGCCGGGAATCCACGAGCAGTACTTC.